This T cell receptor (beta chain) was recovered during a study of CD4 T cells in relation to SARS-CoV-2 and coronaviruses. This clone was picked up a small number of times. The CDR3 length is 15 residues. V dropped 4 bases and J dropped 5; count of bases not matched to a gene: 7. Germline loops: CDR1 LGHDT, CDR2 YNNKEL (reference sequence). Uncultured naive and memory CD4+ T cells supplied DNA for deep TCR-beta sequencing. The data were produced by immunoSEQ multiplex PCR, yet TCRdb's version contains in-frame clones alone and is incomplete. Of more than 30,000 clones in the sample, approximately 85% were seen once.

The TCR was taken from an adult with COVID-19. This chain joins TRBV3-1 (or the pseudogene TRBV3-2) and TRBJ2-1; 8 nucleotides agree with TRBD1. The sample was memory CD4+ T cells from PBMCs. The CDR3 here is CASSRYRGYNNEQFF. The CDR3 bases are TGTGCCAGCAGCCGTTACAGGGGGTACAACAATGAGCAGTTCTTC.